These 27 T cell receptor beta chains share one sample of origin, sequenced in a study of cytomegalovirus exposure and HLA in healthy donors. It was with 60 Vbeta and 13 Jbeta primers that the PCR ran. Assay: immunoSEQ multiplex PCR; the TCRdb copy retains only in-frame clones and omits some. This table has about 160,000 clones, 80% to 90% appearing once. Sequencing was done on a sample of PBMCs. These receptors were obtained from a young woman in good health and CMV-seronegative.

The chain joins TRBV6-4 to TRBJ2-3, with TRBD2 as a possible D gene (7 bases). Trimming removed 6 bases from V and 5 bases from J, with 18 bases in between. The CDR3 is 15 residues long. Germline lookup yields CDR1 MRHNA and CDR2 SNTAGT. This chain's CDR3 is CASSSLGGAGDTQYF. As DNA, the CDR3 is TGTGCCAGCAGCTCTCTTGGGGGGGCAGGAGATACGCAGTATTTT.

A note on this clone: This same CDR3 is encoded by further DNA sequences in the sample. The rearrangement links TRBV30 to TRBJ2-5, with 9 bases identical to TRBD1. Germline V gene sequence: CDR1 GTSNPN, CDR2 SVGIG (reference sequence). V trimming: 0 bases; J trimming: 1 base; junction bases outside the gene matches: 12. CDR3 size: 18 residues. CDR3 residues: CAWSVKEGRQGVQETQYF. The DNA of the CDR3 is TGTGCCTGGAGTGTAAAAGAGGGTCGACAGGGGGTCCAAGAGACCCAGTACTTC.

The V gene is TRBV7-2, the J gene TRBJ2-7, with TRBD1 matching over 8 bases. CDR1 and CDR2 (germline): SGHTA, FQGNSA. V shed 1 base and J 0 bases; nucleotides not matched to a gene: 2. The CDR3 contains 15 residues. This CDR3 reads CASSLGQGRSYEQYF. The DNA of the CDR3 is TGTGCCAGCAGCTTAGGACAGGGGCGCTCCTACGAGCAGTACTTC.

The chain uses TRBV2 and TRBJ2-5; 14 nucleotides match TRBD2. CDR3 length: 14 residues. Germline loops: CDR1 SNHLY, CDR2 FYNNEI. Trimming removed 6 bases from V and 4 bases from J; junction bases left unmatched: 1. The CDR3 nucleotides read TGTGCCAGCAGAGGACTAGCGGGGGGAGAGACCCAGTACTTC. This gives the protein CASRGLAGGETQYF.

The chain links TRBV19 to TRBJ2-1, with 9 bases aligning to TRBD1. The CDR3 length is 17 residues. Germline CDR1 is LNHDA and CDR2 is SQIVND (reference sequence). V was pared by 4 bases and J by 5 bases, with 12 bases of the junction left unmatched. The CDR3 coding sequence is TGTGCCAGTAGTACCCCCGGGACAGGGAAGGTGGACAATGAGCAGTTCTTC. This gives the protein CASSTPGTGKVDNEQFF.

The chain is built from TRBV14 and TRBJ2-1, with D tentatively TRBD1 (6 bases). The V gene lost 6 bases and the J gene lost 9 bases, with 9 bases spanning the gap. The CDR3 sequence is 11 residues long. Germline V gene data show CDR1 as SGHDN and CDR2 as FVKESK. CDR3 sequence: CASRGAGEQFF. The CDR3 DNA reads TGTGCCAGCAGGGGGGCCGGTGAGCAGTTCTTC.

The chain carries TRBV5-4 and TRBJ2-5; perhaps TRBD1 as D (6 bases). Trimming shortened V by 0 bases and J by 3 bases, and 12 bases separated the two germline ends. Germline CDR1 is SGHNT and CDR2 is YYREEE (reference sequence). This CDR3 contains 15 residues. CDR3 nucleotides: TGTGCCAGCAGCTTGGCCCAGGGGACAAAAGAGACCCAGTACTTC. Translated, it gives CASSLAQGTKETQYF.

This clone was seen only once. V gene TRBV27 combines with J gene TRBJ2-2; D is unclear. Germline V lookup: CDR1 MNHEY, CDR2 SMNVEV (reference sequence). V shed 5 bases and J shed 4 bases, with 11 bases lying between them. The CDR3 has 14 amino acids. CDR3 loop: CASSRQAITGELFF. The CDR3 DNA reads as TGTGCCAGCAGTCGTCAGGCAATCACCGGGGAGCTGTTTTTT.

This chain uses TRBV11-3 with TRBJ2-2; weak D call: TRBD1 (6 bases). The CDR3 loop spans 15 amino acids. With 0 bases removed from V and 6 bases from J, the gap between germline ends came to 11 bases. CDR1 is SGHNT, CDR2 YENEEA, per germline. CDR3 region: CASSLDLGGSGELFF. The CDR3 DNA reads TGTGCCAGCAGCTTAGATTTAGGGGGATCCGGGGAGCTGTTTTTT.

Concerning this clone: The final CDR3 position lacks the conserved phenylalanine or tryptophan, pointing to a likely read error. The chain recombines TRBV6-5 with TRBJ1-2, with a weak D call TRBD1 (5 bases). V was trimmed by 7 bases and J by 6 bases, leaving 18 bases between them. Looked up from germline, CDR1 is MNHEY and CDR2 is SVGAGI. This CDR3 region has 14 residues. The CDR3, as DNA: TGTGCCAGCACCGCGGGGGGGAGGAGAGATGGCTACACCCTC. Its translation: CASTAGGRRDGYTL.

This chain links TRBV27 with TRBJ1-2; TRBD1 is a possible D gene (6 bases). The CDR3 runs to 12 residues. V was trimmed by 4 bases and J by 6 bases, leaving 9 bases between them. In germline, CDR1 is MNHEY, CDR2 SMNVEV (reference sequence). This CDR3 reads CASSSTGNGYTF. In DNA, the CDR3 is TGTGCCAGCAGTTCGACAGGAAATGGCTACACCTTC.

J is TRBJ2-1 and V is TRBV7-3, with D hard to call. With 3 bases removed from V and 9 bases from J, the gap between germline ends came to 6 bases. CDR3 length: 11 residues. Germline CDR1 and CDR2: SGHTA and FQGTGA. The CDR3 sequence: CASSLAGEQFF. The DNA for the CDR3 is TGTGCCAGCAGCTTGGCAGGTGAGCAGTTCTTC. Full variable domain (rest looked up from reference TRBV7-3 and TRBJ2-1): GAGVSQTPSNKVTEKGKYVELRCDPISGHTALYWYRQSLGQGPEFLIYFQGTGAADDSGLPNDRFFAVRPEGSVSTLKIQRTERGDSAVYLCASSLAGEQFFGPGTRLTVL.

The chain recombines TRBV27 with TRBJ1-6; 9 nucleotides agree with TRBD1. Germline values: CDR1 MNHEY, CDR2 SMNVEV (reference sequence). The CDR3 contains 17 residues. V trimming: 6 bases; J trimming: 3 bases; junction bases outside the gene matches: 9. CDR3 protein: CASSQGAGQGYNSPLHF. For the CDR3, the DNA is TGTGCCAGCAGCCAAGGGGCGGGACAGGGCTATAATTCACCCCTCCACTTT.

This chain joins TRBV29-1 and TRBJ2-5; no clear D gene. CDR1 and CDR2 (germline): SQVTM, ANQGSEA. V was clipped by 4 bases and J by 3 bases, with 15 bases between them. CDR3 length: 14 residues. CDR3 amino acids: CSVVPGAEKETQYF. The CDR3, as DNA: TGCAGCGTTGTCCCTGGTGCAGAAAAAGAGACCCAGTACTTC.

V and J are TRBV27 and TRBJ1-4, with D unclear. Germline CDR1 is MNHEY and CDR2 is SMNVEV (reference sequence). The CDR3 is made up of 16 amino acids. Trimming removed 2 bases at V and 0 bases at J, with 10 bases between. The CDR3 spells CASSLPVSTTNEKLFF. The CDR3 DNA is TGTGCCAGCAGTTTACCCGTCAGTACAACTAATGAAAAACTGTTTTTT.

The V call is TRBV5-1, the J call TRBJ2-3; D might be TRBD1 (5 bases). The V gene lost 1 base and the J gene lost 5 bases, with 8 bases spanning the gap. The CDR3 consists of 13 residues. Looked up from germline, CDR1 is SGHRS and CDR2 is YFSETQ. Written as DNA, the CDR3 is TGCGCCAGCAGCTTGACCAGGGAAGATACGCAGTATTTT. Translation gives CASSLTREDTQYF.

The chain recombines TRBV7-9 with TRBJ2-7; D may be TRBD1 (6 bases). CDR3 length equals 14 residues. CDR1 and CDR2 from the germline V gene are SEHNR and FQNEAQ (reference sequence). Deletions cut 3 bases from V and 1 base from J, with 10 bases between. The CDR3 here is CASSLGRGSYEQYF. CDR3 bases: TGTGCCAGCAGCTTGGGCAGGGGTTCCTACGAGCAGTACTTC. Filled out from reference TRBV7-9 and TRBJ2-7, the complete variable domain reads DTGVSQNPRHKITKRGQNVTFRCDPISEHNRLYWYRQTLGQGPEFLTYFQNEAQLEKSRLLSDRFSAERPKGSFSTLEIQRTEQGDSAMYLCASSLGRGSYEQYFGPGTRLTVT.

This chain links TRBV5-4 with TRBJ2-1, with 12 bases aligning to TRBD2. Germline trimming cut 4 bases from V and 5 bases from J; bases unmatched to any gene: 4. The CDR3 has 15 amino acids. The germline CDR1 and CDR2 sequences are SGHNT and YYREEE (reference sequence). Written as DNA, the CDR3 is TGTGCCAGCAGCCAGGGACTAGCGGGCCACAATGAGCAGTTCTTC. Protein sequence: CASSQGLAGHNEQFF.

This clone was seen once. The chain joins TRBV28 to TRBJ2-1, with D perhaps matching TRBD2 (6 bases). This CDR3 is 15 amino acids long. Germline CDR1 and CDR2: MDHEN and SYDVKM. The ends were cut back, 6 bases at V and 5 bases at J, with 17 bases in the middle. The chain's CDR3 is CASRLLGAGDNEQFF. Written as DNA, the CDR3 is TGTGCCAGCAGGTTACTTGGAGCGGGCGACAATGAGCAGTTCTTC.

This clone was detected only once. The V and J genes are TRBV7-9 and TRBJ2-6, with TRBD1 matching 9 bases. The trim removed 5 bases at V and 1 base at J, leaving 6 bases unmatched. There are 17 residues in the CDR3. The germline V gene has CDR1 SEHNR and CDR2 FQNEAQ (reference sequence). This CDR3 is CASSPWDRESGANVLTF. CDR3 DNA: TGTGCCAGCAGCCCCTGGGACAGGGAATCTGGGGCCAACGTCCTGACTTTC.

This clone has a single count. The chain employs TRBV10-3 and TRBJ2-1; maybe TRBD2 (6 bases). CDR3 length equals 14 residues. Trimming removed 8 bases from V and 10 bases from J, with 21 bases in between. Germline V gene lookup returns CDR1 ENHRY and CDR2 SYGVKD. Written as DNA, the CDR3 is TGTGCCATCGATTCGGTCACGCTCGGAGGGGAGCAGTTCTTC. It translates to CAIDSVTLGGEQFF.

This clone was found once. This chain links TRBV2 with TRBJ1-5; D may be TRBD1 (5 bases). This CDR3 spans 14 amino acids. Per the germline V gene, CDR1 is SNHLY and CDR2 is FYNNEI. Trimming took 5 bases from V and 4 from J, leaving 12 bases between them. The CDR3 sequence is CASSPDSFNQPQHF. Here the CDR3 DNA reads TGTGCCAGCAGTCCCGACAGTTTTAATCAGCCCCAGCATTTT.

DNA for the CDR3: TGTGCCAGTAGACCCGACTATACAGATACGCAGTATTTT. This codes for CASRPDYTDTQYF. The chain carries TRBV19 and TRBJ2-3, with D possibly being TRBD2 (5 bases). Trimming shortened V by 6 bases and J by 3 bases, and 10 bases separated the two germline ends. This CDR3 comprises 13 residues. CDR1 and CDR2 from the germline V gene are LNHDA and SQIVND (reference sequence).

DNA for the CDR3: TGCGCCAGCAGCTTGGCCGGTCGACCTAGGGAGGGTGAAAAACTGTTTTTT. Translated, it gives CASSLAGRPREGEKLFF. The V and J genes are TRBV5-1 and TRBJ1-4; D not certain. V lost 0 bases, J lost 7 bases, and 19 bases lay in between. The CDR3 length is 17 residues. Germline V gives CDR1 SGHRS, CDR2 YFSETQ.

The DNA for the CDR3 is TGTGCCAGCAGCTTGAGGGGGGGAGCCGGCTATGGCTACACCTTC. Translation: CASSLRGGAGYGYTF. The rearrangement joins TRBV27 to TRBJ1-2, with a tentative D call TRBD1 (6 bases). Germline CDR1 reads MNHEY; CDR2 reads SMNVEV (reference sequence). Deletions cut 6 bases from V and 4 bases from J, with 18 bases between. CDR3 size: 15 residues.

This clone occurred once. V is TRBV6-4 and J is TRBJ1-2, with D unclear. The V end was cut by 4 bases, the J end by 5 bases, with 17 bases between. This CDR3 is built from 15 residues. Germline CDR1 is MRHNA and CDR2 is SNTAGT. In nucleotides, the CDR3 is TGTGCCAGCAGTGTCCGGGGATCGTATGATTATGGCTACACCTTC. Translating it yields CASSVRGSYDYGYTF.

The chain links TRBV6-5 to TRBJ2-7, with 9 bases identical to TRBD1. Germline lookup yields CDR1 MNHEY and CDR2 SVGAGI. V was clipped by 2 bases and J by 2 bases; unmatched bases: 4. This CDR3 spans 15 amino acids. The CDR3 here is CASSYGTGIAYEQYF. In nucleotides, the CDR3 is TGTGCCAGCAGTTACGGGACAGGGATTGCCTACGAGCAGTACTTC.